A single T cell receptor (beta chain) is shown here with its context. Antigen specificity is unknown. These data originate in a study of cytomegalovirus exposure and HLA in healthy donors. Study-level results: The authors considered a cluster of highly shared sequence variants likely to be a sequencing artifact. Later analysis demonstrated an association between a missense DCLRE1C variant and TCR beta V- and J-gene trimming.

Trimming at V came to 5 bases and at J to 9 bases, leaving 19 bases not matched to a gene. This CDR3 is 17 amino acids long. The germline gives CDR1 SGHTA, CDR2 FQGNSA. The PCR was carried out with 60 Vbeta primers and 13 Jbeta primers. Only in-frame clones appear in the TCRdb table, and some are missing; sequencing was by immunoSEQ multiplex PCR. The sample carries some 99,000 clones, 65% to 90% recorded once. Healthy bone marrow donors made up the cohort. The TCR comes from a young woman in good health and CMV-seronegative. The sequenced sample was PBMCs. J is TRBJ2-4 and V is TRBV7-2; TRBD1 agrees at 7 bases. This CDR3 is CASSISTGETTFGIQYF. The CDR3 DNA is TGTGCCAGCAGCATCAGTACAGGGGAAACCACATTTGGCATTCAGTACTTC.